This entry concerns a single T cell receptor beta chain. Its cognate antigen is unknown. This sample was included in a study of cytomegalovirus exposure and HLA in healthy donors. Broader study findings: Later analysis identified about 15,000 TCR beta sequences associated with HLA alleles, using a false discovery rate threshold of 0.05. Investigators reported 164 TCR beta chains as tied to cytomegalovirus.

Germline CDR1 reads MGHDK; CDR2 reads SYGVNS. The germline V and J ends were trimmed by 6 bases and 0 bases, with 5 bases remaining between them. There are 13 residues in the CDR3. Amplification used 60 Vbeta primers and 13 Jbeta primers. Produced via immunoSEQ multiplex PCR; TCRdb's table is partial and in-frame only. The table lists more than 110,000 clones, around 77% of them singletons, with approximately 2.1% in the top ten. Among the donors, all were healthy bone marrow donors. This TCR derives from a man aged 25-40 years in good health and CMV-seronegative. V gene TRBV25-1 combines with J gene TRBJ1-4; D gene ambiguous. Input material: PBMCs. The CDR3 is CASRVATNEKLFF. CDR3 DNA: TGTGCCAGCAGAGTAGCAACTAATGAAAAACTGTTTTTT.